This record covers a single TCR beta chain. Its cognate antigen has yet to be identified. No much larger clone is present one base from it, and per-base qualities are unavailable. The data stem from a study of CD8 T cells in ankylosing spondylitis (dated by TCRdb to about 2017). Some background on the complete study: To find TCR variants linked to disease, the study profiled T cell receptor beta repertoires in ankylosing spondylitis patients and healthy donors. Peripheral blood samples were taken, and synovial fluid was additionally collected from ankylosing spondylitis patients. The whole study cohort included 85 to 120 healthy donors and 20 to 25 ankylosing spondylitis patients. Paper-wide results and their limitations: Some TCR beta motif variants had previously been reported in synovial fluid and blood of reactive arthritis patients, which suggested common disease-initiation mechanisms. The disease-linked clones were reported as significantly enriched in matched synovial fluid samples from ankylosing spondylitis patients. The disease-linked clones showed a CD8+ phenotype and occurred at relatively low frequencies in peripheral blood. A TCR beta motif of 8 or 9 highly homologous amino acid variants appeared characteristic of blood from ankylosing spondylitis patients.

Taken from cysteine to phenylalanine, the CDR3 has 14 residues. The read is trimmed to its CDR3 DNA, 42 bases read in frame from base 1. Relative to germline, V is 5 bases shorter and J is 4 bases shorter, with 14 bases between their ends. CDR1 is given as SGHTA and CDR2 as FQGTGA, both from the germline V gene. TCRdb names Illumina HiSeq 2500 as the instrument used. Quantitative 5'-RACE with molecular barcodes was the method used to prepare the TCR beta libraries. The study's processing was this. A new computational method based on a probabilistic model of VDJ rearrangement was used to identify disease-linked TCR variants. TCRdb reanalyzed the raw reads on its own, using fastp at Q25 for trimming and MiXCR for clone calling, and kept in-frame beta chains. Here each entry gathers all rows of one CDR3 protein and keeps the most common genes and DNA. The V and J calls and clone size are TCRdb's, not the authors'. The sample records some 840,000 distinct CDR3 sequences, approximately 12% of which are singletons. Of the sample, roughly 0.51% falls within the top ten clones.

Here the chain combines TRBV7-3 and TRBJ2-5, and TRBD1 may be the D gene, going by 5 matching bases. This clonotype was obtained from a male donor with ankylosing spondylitis. What was sequenced was blood, either unsorted or a sorted T cell fraction (not recorded which). The sequenced DNA: TGTGCCAGCAGCCAAGGGGCACAATCAGAGACCCAGTACTTC. It translates to CASSQGAQSETQYF.